This section outlines one T cell receptor (beta chain) sequence together with its context. Its binding antigen is unknown. Base qualities are missing; no much larger clone stands one base away. These data originate in a study of cytomegalovirus exposure and HLA in healthy donors (dated by TCRdb to the late 2010s). Study-wide context: An earlier analysis of some 500 of the donors reported about 250 Gb of sequence data and some 120 million unique TCR beta sequences from roughly 180 million T cells. The study aimed to test whether cataloging public T cell receptors could reveal signatures of past pathogen exposure. The genetic ancestry cluster associated with self-reported Caucasian donors included approximately 85% of the roughly 380 genotyped donors. Donor age, sex, ethnicity and CMV serostatus were collected together with the repertoire data. Roughly 300 gigabases of sequencing data and around 90 million unique TCR sequences made up an early release that covered several hundred HLA-typed donors. A few DR-DQ haplotypes were handled as single units for association and clustering because linkage in the cohort was strong. The number of typed donors differed by locus: about 629-630 for A, B, C, DRB1 and DQB1; 500 to 550 for DQA1; 606 for DPA1; and roughly 470 for DPB1. Both class I and class II loci were covered by HLA typing, at four-digit resolution. A later analysis re-analyzed previously published TCR beta repertoires from 650 to 800 donors and added high-resolution HLA genotyping to study TCR occurrence patterns. Besides the first cohort of hundreds of subjects, a separate validation cohort made up of 120 different subjects was used. A later genetic analysis took genome-wide SNP genotypes for about three fifths of the 666 donors and used that subset as a discovery cohort. Among around 400 genotyped donors of the cohort, an average of around 240,000 unique TCR beta nucleotide sequences was sequenced per donor, of which approximately 19% were non-productive. The study used immunosequencing to profile the T cell repertoires of around 600 subjects and linked those repertoires to cytomegalovirus serostatus. To predict cytomegalovirus infection status, the study brought together high-throughput TCR immunosequencing, statistical association of individual TCRs with disease status, and machine learning. In an earlier analysis of a few hundred of the donors, high-throughput TCR beta sequencing was used to judge whether each TCR beta V gene segment behaved as functional or pseudogenic. Every repertoire in the discovery cohort had been generated on one and the same sequencing platform. In the later analysis, no new phenotypic data were used to find candidate immune exposures; instead, reliance was placed on TCR beta sequences and their occurrence across donors.

Libraries were built with the immunoSEQ multiplex PCR assay. For the multiplex PCR, a mixture combining 60 forward primers for TCR Vbeta segments and 13 reverse primers for TCR Jbeta segments was used. A multiplex PCR assay on genomic DNA amplified the CDR3 region of rearranged TCR beta genes. The Illumina HiSeq System was used to sequence the amplified TCR beta libraries as 87-base-pair reads. Turning to the authors' computational methods: A later analysis tallied some 79 million unique TCR beta chains across the 640 or so repertoires, and around 9.9 million of those chains were shared by two or more donors. Raw reads were error-corrected and collapsed into unique sequences with a nearest-neighbor algorithm that merged closely related sequences to remove PCR and sequencing errors. V, D and J gene segments were assigned by aligning CDR3 sequences to IMGT reference sequences. Each retained sequence needed at least a six-nucleotide match to both a V gene segment and a J gene segment. A rearrangement was called productive if the CDR3 had no stop codons and remained in frame with V and J, and every other rearrangement was called non-productive. Following IMGT convention, CDR3 was defined as the stretch from the second conserved V-encoded cysteine up to the conserved J-encoded phenylalanine. In an earlier analysis of around 600 of the donors, sequences lacking an unambiguous match to a single V gene segment were excluded. An earlier analysis of about 590 of the donors classified V segments as functional when productive rearrangements were above 56.7% and as segregating when the standard deviation between donors was above 5%. To diagnose cytomegalovirus status from the catalog of TCR beta chain sequences, a statistical classification framework was built. In a later analysis, TCR nucleotide sequences were compared against IMGT/GENE-DB human TR gene sequences so that V and J genes could be assigned. A later analysis assigned CDR3 sequences and most-parsimonious VDJ recombination scenarios with the TCRdist pipeline. In a later analysis, each TCR beta chain was defined by its CDR3 amino acid sequence together with its V-gene family, and reads without a unique V-gene family were excluded. A later analysis removed several hundred highly shared, low-generation-probability nucleotide sequences to deal with suspected cross-contamination and a sequencing artifact. A later analysis calculated a clonal expansion index for each public chain from normalized within-repertoire ranks of inferred template counts. In a later analysis, generation probabilities were computed with a VDJ recombination model fitted to out-of-frame rearrangements, and the resulting probabilities were checked against IGoR. In a later analysis, TCR-TCR, TCR-HLA and TCR-CMV co-occurrence was scored with hypergeometric tests, and a repertoire-size bias correction was applied to TCR pairs. False discovery rates were estimated in a later analysis by permuting HLA or CMV assignments 20 times. A later analysis grouped co-occurring TCRs with DBSCAN, adding TCRdist sequence similarity when clustering within HLA-allele-positive subsets. Repertoires with fewer than 30,000 or more than 120,000 public chains were left out of co-occurrence clustering, as were five repertoires with anomalous nucleotide sharing. TCRdb obtained this table from immuneACCESS and retained in-frame rearrangements with V and J assigned. These tables miss some clones; where compared with another copy, unresolved V genes account for less than half of the shortfall, and the remainder is unexplained. V and J calls and clone size are as listed in that table; D and trimming were resolved from the DNA. The table for this sample lists about 160,000 clones; roughly 80% of them were counted only once. Just over 4.5% of the sample goes to the ten largest clones.

What the research found in general, with its limitations: In a later analysis, HLA-associated TCR beta chains were found to be more clonally expanded and to have lower generation probabilities than equally common non-associated chains. In a later analysis, several top co-occurrence clusters were reported to appear linked to parvovirus B19, influenza, CMV and Epstein-Barr virus. While some public TCRs were present in many individuals, most TCR sequences turned up only very rarely across donors. Linkage disequilibrium might explain the correlated functional status among segregating V segments, but an unknown experimental factor could not be ruled out. In vitro tests confirmed that a few of the cytomegalovirus-associated TCR beta chains recognize cytomegalovirus antigens. A cluster of highly shared sequence variants was judged likely to be a technical artifact of the sequencing pipeline. Assigning TCR associations to individual alleles was difficult when HLA alleles, especially DR and DQ, strongly co-occurred. A further reported finding was that TCR beta sequences accurately predicted the HLA-A and HLA-B alleles for most subjects in the first cohort. Because the 87-base-pair reads could not distinguish some IMGT-functional V segments, including TRBV6-2 and TRBV6-3, those segments were excluded. The authors suggested that the approach could potentially be extended to other disease states and immunological phenotypes. A later analysis found that most CMV-associated TCR beta chains appeared HLA-restricted, with HLA associations seemingly driven largely by CMV exposure. The study gave a list of under 200 TCR beta chains associated with cytomegalovirus. According to a later analysis, TCR association rates differed among HLA loci, with DRB1 alleles showing the most associated TCRs and HLA-C alleles showing the fewest. This cohort had only TCR beta chains sequenced, and the lack of alpha or paired-chain data limited which features could be detected. Cytomegalovirus status was reported to be diagnosed by the classifier with high specificity and sensitivity in both the original and validation cohorts. Because counts were too low, roughly 16 rarely observed V segments, including chromosome 9 orphons, were excluded from the earlier analysis of a few hundred of the donors. Compared with the approximately 710-donor mean, donors in an Asian-associated ancestry cluster had fewer N-insertions in productive TCRs, according to a later genetic analysis. Specific HLA alleles were associated with more than 15,000 TCR beta sequences at a false discovery rate of 0.05 in a later analysis. The presence/absence analyses assumed that sequencing depth was roughly uniform across donors, and that assumption may not be true. Because some donors lacked HLA typing at each locus, the association tests relied only on the typed subset. In a later genetic analysis, a missense DCLRE1C variant was associated with V-gene and J-gene trimming of TCR beta chains, and the association was replicated in an independent cohort. In an earlier analysis of under 600 of the donors, most TCR beta V segments were observed in productive rearrangements about 90% or about 30% of the time, broadly matching IMGT annotations. CMV serostatus was the only immune exposure information available for the cohort.

In total, around 600 healthy bone marrow donors made up the cohort. All cohort members were sampled while nominally healthy, although unrecorded immune exposures were likely present. The donor tested CMV seropositive and was one of the 289 seropositive cohort members. Every donor gave a peripheral blood sample, and the peripheral blood mononuclear cells from that sample were used for TCR beta sequencing. The Qiagen DNeasy Blood Extraction Kit was used to extract genomic DNA from the blood cell samples. The CDR3 holds 17 amino acids from the cysteine to the phenylalanine. Here the CDR3 DNA is all that survives: 51 bases in frame from base 1. Here V drops 1 base and J drops 2 bases, and the junction holds 6 bases not matched to any gene. The CDR1 and CDR2 encoded by the germline V gene are SNHLY and FYNNEI.

The chain couples TRBV2 to TRBJ2-3, and 10 junction bases match TRBD2. Sequenced material: PBMCs. The TCR sequence derives from a woman in her forties or fifties in good health and CMV-seropositive. The CDR3 protein: CASSEVGSGRPTDTQYF. The DNA sequence is given as TGTGCCAGCAGTGAAGTGGGTAGCGGGAGGCCCACAGATACGCAGTATTTT. Reference TRBV2 and TRBJ2-3 proteins supply the regions before and after the CDR3; the full variable domain is: EPEVTQTPSHQVTQMGQEVILRCVPISNHLYFYWYRQILGQKVEFLVSFYNNEISEKSEIFDDQFSVERPDGSNFTLKIRSTKLEDSAMYFCASSEVGSGRPTDTQYFGPGTRLTVL.